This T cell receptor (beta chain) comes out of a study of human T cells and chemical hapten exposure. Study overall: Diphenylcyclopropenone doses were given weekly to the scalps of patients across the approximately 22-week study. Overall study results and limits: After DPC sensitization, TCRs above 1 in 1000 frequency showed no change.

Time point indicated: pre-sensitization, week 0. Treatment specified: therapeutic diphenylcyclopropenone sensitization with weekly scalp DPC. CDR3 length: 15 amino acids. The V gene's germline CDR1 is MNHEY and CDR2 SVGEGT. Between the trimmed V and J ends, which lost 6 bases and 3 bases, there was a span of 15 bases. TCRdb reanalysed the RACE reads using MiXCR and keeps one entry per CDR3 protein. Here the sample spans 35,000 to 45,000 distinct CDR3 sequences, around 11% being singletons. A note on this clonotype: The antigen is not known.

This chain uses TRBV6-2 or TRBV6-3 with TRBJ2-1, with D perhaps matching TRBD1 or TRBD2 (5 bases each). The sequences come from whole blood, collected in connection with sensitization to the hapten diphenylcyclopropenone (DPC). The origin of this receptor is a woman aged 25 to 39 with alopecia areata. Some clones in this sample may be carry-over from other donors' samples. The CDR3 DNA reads TGTGCCAGCAGCCCCCTGAGGGGAATCTACAATGAGCAGTTCTTC. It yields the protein CASSPLRGIYNEQFF.